Included here is one TCR beta chain sequence, with context. The data belong to a study of cytotoxic CD8 clonotypes in ibrutinib-treated CLL. V gave up 0 bases and J gave up 0 bases, with 18 bases separating them. Germline V CDR1 and CDR2: SGDLS, YYNGEE. CDR3 length: 18 residues. Some clones are missing from TCRdb's copy, which holds only in-frame ones; the method was immunoSEQ multiplex PCR. The sample gives approximately 340,000 clones, approximately 67% of which show up once; approximately 6% is in the top ten. The genes are TRBV9 and TRBJ1-1; D is undetermined. The specimen was PBMCs, collected after 36 months of ibrutinib treatment. This clonotype originated in a human donor with chronic lymphocytic leukemia. CDR3: CASSVDLASISMNTEAFF. The CDR3 DNA is TGTGCCAGCAGCGTAGATCTGGCCTCGATCTCAATGAACACTGAAGCTTTCTTT.